The 18 T cell receptor beta chains in this list originate from one sample, sequenced in a study of cytomegalovirus exposure and HLA in healthy donors. Amplification used 60 Vbeta primers and 13 Jbeta primers. Produced via immunoSEQ multiplex PCR; TCRdb's table is partial and in-frame only. The sample includes some 120,000 clones, about 68% seen only once; the top ten take just under 9.5%. Sequencing was performed on PBMCs. The receptors derive from a woman aged 40 to 55 in good health and CMV-seropositive.

This rearrangement joins TRBV4-1 to TRBJ1-5; TRBD1 agrees at 10 bases. In germline, CDR1 is MGHRA, CDR2 YSYEKL. V lost 6 bases to trimming and J lost 6 bases; unmatched junction nucleotides: 2. CDR3 size: 13 residues. CDR3 loop: CASRGTGAQPQHF. Here the CDR3 DNA reads TGCGCCAGCAGGGGGACAGGGGCTCAGCCCCAGCATTTT.

Comments on this clone: In the same sample, other DNA sequences code for this CDR3. The rearrangement uses TRBV15 and TRBJ2-7, with D perhaps TRBD1 (5 bases). The CDR3 covers 12 residues. The germline V gene has CDR1 LNHNV and CDR2 YYDKDF (reference sequence). Trimming removed 3 bases from V and 3 bases from J, with 6 bases in between. The CDR3 coding sequence is TGTGCCACCAGCAGGGACAACTACGAGCAGTACTTC. This encodes CATSRDNYEQYF. Together with reference TRBV15 and TRBJ2-7, the CDR3 gives the full variable domain: DAMVIQNPRYQVTQFGKPVTLSCSQTLNHNVMYWYQQKSSQAPKLLFHYYDKDFNNEADTPDNFQSRRPNTSFCFLDIRSPGLGDTAMYLCATSRDNYEQYFGPGTRLTVT.

This clone was seen more than once but under ten times. J is TRBJ2-7 and V is TRBV25-1; the D gene is possibly TRBD2 (7 bases). CDR1 is MGHDK and CDR2 is SYGVNS in the germline V gene. The CDR3 is 12 amino acids. V shed 9 bases and J shed 1 base, with 10 bases lying between them. CDR3 sequence: CASRGASYEQYF. CDR3 coding DNA: TGTGCCAGTCGGGGGGCTTCCTACGAGCAGTACTTC.

V and J are TRBV9 and TRBJ2-2; TRBD1 aligns across 8 bases. This CDR3 region has 16 residues. Germline CDR1 reads SGDLS; CDR2 reads YYNGEE. Unmatched junction bases numbered 10, after V lost 4 bases and J lost 5 bases. CDR3 amino acids: CASSKAGGDLTGELFF. The CDR3 DNA is TGTGCCAGCAGCAAGGCAGGGGGCGATTTAACCGGGGAGCTGTTTTTT.

V usage is TRBV7-2 and J usage is TRBJ1-6; D ambiguous. CDR1 SGHTA and CDR2 FQGNSA come from the germline V gene. CDR3 size: 13 residues. Deletions cut 3 bases from V and 11 bases from J, with 11 bases between. As DNA, the CDR3 is TGTGCCAGCAGCTTCGCGGAGATGACACCCCTCCACTTT. This codes for CASSFAEMTPLHF.

The CDR3: CASSRTSGSETQYF. The CDR3 coding sequence is TGCGCCAGCAGCCGGACTAGCGGGAGTGAGACCCAGTACTTC. The rearrangement links TRBV4-3 to TRBJ2-5, with 13 bases aligning to TRBD2. CDR1 LGHNA and CDR2 YSLEER come from the germline V gene. With 4 bases clipped from V and 5 bases from J, the junction kept 1 base outside the gene matches. The CDR3 is made up of 14 amino acids.

This clone was picked up a small number of times. CDR3 sequence (DNA): TGCGCCAGCAGCCAAGACGGACAGGGAGGCAATCAGCCCCAGCATTTT. This sequence encodes CASSQDGQGGNQPQHF. The J gene is TRBJ1-5, the V gene TRBV4-1; the match to TRBD1 covers 8 bases. CDR1 and CDR2 (germline): MGHRA, YSYEKL. This CDR3 contains 16 residues. The ends lost 0 bases at V and 2 bases at J; junction bases unmatched: 3.

The chain carries TRBV7-9 and TRBJ1-1, with D perhaps TRBD1 (6 bases). The CDR3 covers 14 residues. V dropped 3 bases and J dropped 7 bases, with 15 bases sitting between them. Germline assignment: CDR1 SEHNR and CDR2 FQNEAQ (reference sequence). The CDR3 region has the DNA TGTGCCAGCAGCTTCCAAGGGGGGGAAGATGAAGCTTTCTTT. This sequence encodes CASSFQGGEDEAFF.

The rearrangement uses TRBV9 and TRBJ2-1, with TRBD2 matching 8 bases. The V gene end was trimmed by 4 bases and the J gene end by 4 bases; junction bases not matched to a gene: 4. Germline V gene sequence: CDR1 SGDLS, CDR2 YYNGEE. CDR3 length: 14 amino acids. The CDR3 region has the DNA TGTGCCAGCAGCCTCAGCGGGAGTTACAATGAGCAGTTCTTC. The encoded protein is CASSLSGSYNEQFF. The full variable domain, in which reference TRBV9 and TRBJ2-1 provide the parts outside the CDR3, is DSGVTQTPKHLITATGQRVTLRCSPRSGDLSVYWYQQSLDQGLQFLIQYYNGEERAKGNILERFSAQQFPDLHSELNLSSLELGDSALYFCASSLSGSYNEQFFGPGTRLTVL.

Of note for this clone: The sample carries other DNA sequences with the same CDR3. DNA for the CDR3: TGCAGCGCCCAAAAACAGGGGGGGAATGAGCAGTTCTTC. Its translation: CSAQKQGGNEQFF. The chain links TRBV29-1 to TRBJ2-1, with D perhaps matching TRBD1 (8 bases). Germline V gene data show CDR1 as SQVTM and CDR2 as ANQGSEA. This CDR3 region has 13 residues. The ends were cut back, 7 bases at V and 7 bases at J, with 17 bases in the middle.

J is TRBJ2-7 and V is TRBV19; possible D gene TRBD2, 5 bases. The CDR3 runs 14 residues. V gave up 5 bases and J gave up 6 bases, with 17 bases separating them. Germline CDR1 LNHDA, CDR2 SQIVND (reference sequence). The CDR3 loop reads CASSVARRAGEQYF. For the CDR3, the DNA is TGTGCCAGTAGTGTCGCCCGGCGCGCGGGCGAGCAGTACTTC.

The rearrangement joins TRBV7-2 to TRBJ2-1, with a tentative D call TRBD2 (5 bases). The CDR3 is 13 amino acids. Trimming left V 3 bases short and J 8 bases short, with 11 bases between. Germline lookup yields CDR1 SGHTA and CDR2 FQGNSA. CDR3 in amino acids: CASSLAGGYEQFF. Written as DNA, the CDR3 is TGTGCCAGCAGCTTGGCGGGTGGGTATGAGCAGTTCTTC.

The rearrangement uses TRBV7-2 and TRBJ1-1; D is undetermined. From germline, CDR1 is SGHTA and CDR2 FQGNSA. Trimming cost V 5 bases and J 2 bases, with 6 bases left between them. The CDR3 is made up of 12 amino acids. As DNA, the CDR3 is TGTGCCAGCAGCCCTACCAACACTGAAGCTTTCTTT. Translation: CASSPTNTEAFF.

This chain links TRBV4-1 with TRBJ2-1; D is ambiguous. The germline V and J ends were trimmed by 0 bases and 8 bases, with 17 bases remaining between them. CDR3 size: 16 residues. CDR1 and CDR2 from the germline V gene are MGHRA and YSYEKL. The CDR3 loop reads CASSQDFGKWYDEQFF. The CDR3 nucleotides read TGCGCCAGCAGCCAAGATTTTGGCAAATGGTACGATGAGCAGTTCTTC.

This clone was seen a few times. In DNA form, the CDR3 reads TGTGCCAGCACGGCTAGTTGGGAAAAACTGTTTTTT. This codes for CASTASWEKLFF. This chain connects TRBV2 to TRBJ1-4; D not resolved. The CDR3 runs 12 residues. The V end lost 7 bases, the J end lost 8 bases, and 11 bases lay between the germline ends. CDR1 and CDR2 (germline): SNHLY, FYNNEI.

J is TRBJ2-1 and V is TRBV5-5; a possible D gene is TRBD2 (5 bases). Between the trimmed V and J ends, which lost 4 bases and 0 bases, there was a span of 14 bases. Per the germline V gene, CDR1 is SGHKS and CDR2 is YYEKEE (reference sequence). This CDR3 is built from 16 residues. CDR3 loop: CASSGLFGSSYNEQFF. CDR3 nucleotides: TGTGCCAGCAGCGGTTTGTTTGGGAGCTCCTACAATGAGCAGTTCTTC.

The chain carries TRBV30 and TRBJ1-2; D may be TRBD1 (5 bases). V lost 4 bases, J lost 1 base, and 13 bases lay in between. CDR3 length equals 14 residues. Germline CDR1 and CDR2: GTSNPN and SVGIG (reference sequence). The CDR3, as DNA: TGTGCCTGGATAATGGCCCAGGGTAACTATGGCTACACCTTC. It translates to CAWIMAQGNYGYTF.

In its sample, this clone was seen a few times. The chain employs TRBV5-1 and TRBJ2-2, with 7 nucleotides matching TRBD1. This CDR3 is built from 16 residues. V trimming: 4 bases; J trimming: 0 bases; junction bases outside the gene matches: 6. Germline V CDR1 and CDR2: SGHRS, YFSETQ. CDR3 coding DNA: TGCGCCAGCAGCCGCACCGGGACAGCGAACACCGGGGAGCTGTTTTTT. Translating it yields CASSRTGTANTGELFF.